This TCR beta chain derives from a study of T cells in Graves' hyperthyroidism and ophthalmopathy. About the research overall: At initial diagnosis, before any treatment had begun, peripheral blood was obtained.

Authors of the study amplified TCR beta CDR3 regions from RNA transcripts. During a first-round RT-PCR of the TCR CDR3, the HTBI primer set was used. TCRdb fed the multiplex PCR reads into MiXCR, producing one record per CDR3 protein. The sample lists around 600,000 distinct CDR3 sequences, over 12% seen once, with more than 6% in the top ten. This clonotype was seen a few times. Its specificity is not known. Uncontrolled infection, other autoimmune disease, pregnancy or lactation barred patients from enrollment. Overall study findings and caveats: Through a model of 13 V-J features, ophthalmopathy was separated from stable hyperthyroidism. Expanded thyroid clonotypes (above 0.001) were mostly also found in blood.

The sequence came from a woman between 18 and 30 years old with Graves' ophthalmopathy. The sequenced sample was blood.

CDR3 in amino acids: CASSFVAGINEQFF. CDR3 in DNA: TGTGCCAGCAGTTTCGTAGCGGGAATCAATGAGCAGTTCTTC. This sequence joins TRBV12-3 or TRBV12-4 and TRBJ2-1; 8 bases match TRBD2. The J segment lost 6 bases and the V segment lost 3 bases, leaving 4 bases of the junction unmatched. This CDR3 has 14 residues.